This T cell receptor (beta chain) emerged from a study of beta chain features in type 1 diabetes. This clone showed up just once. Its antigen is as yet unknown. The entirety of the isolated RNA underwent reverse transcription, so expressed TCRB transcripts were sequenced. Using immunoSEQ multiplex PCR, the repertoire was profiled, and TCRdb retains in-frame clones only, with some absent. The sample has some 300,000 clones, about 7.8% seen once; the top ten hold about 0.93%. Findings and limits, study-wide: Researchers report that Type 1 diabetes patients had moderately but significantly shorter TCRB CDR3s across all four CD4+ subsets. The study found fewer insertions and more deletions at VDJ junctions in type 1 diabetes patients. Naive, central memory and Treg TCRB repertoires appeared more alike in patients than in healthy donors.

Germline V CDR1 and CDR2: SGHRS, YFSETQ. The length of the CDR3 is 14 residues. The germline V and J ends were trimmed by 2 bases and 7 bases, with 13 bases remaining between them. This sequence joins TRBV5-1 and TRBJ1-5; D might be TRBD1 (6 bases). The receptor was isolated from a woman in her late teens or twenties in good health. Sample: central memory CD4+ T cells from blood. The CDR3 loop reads CASSFETGGQPQHF. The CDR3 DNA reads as TGCGCCAGCAGCTTTGAGACAGGTGGGCAGCCCCAGCATTTT.